The text below deals with one T cell receptor (beta chain). Since a much larger clone is just one base distant, this may be a read error. This specimen comes from a study of molecular identifiers for immune sequencing clone quantification. TCRdb analysed the PCR reads with MiXCR anew, one entry per CDR3 protein. The sample holds about 510,000 distinct CDR3 sequences, about 20% seen once. The CDR3 covers 10 residues. Germline V gene data show CDR1 as MNHEY and CDR2 as SVGAGI. The chain recombines TRBV6-5 with TRBJ2-7; D is uncertain. The source material was naive CD8+ T cells from blood, with Jurkat cell RNA spiked in. The subset was: FACS-sorted CD8+CD4-CCR7+CD45RA+ naive T cells. The receptor comes from a human donor in good health. Some libraries in this study had Jurkat cell RNA spiked in. The CDR3 sequence is CATGNYERYF. The CDR3 DNA follows: TGTGCCACCGGTAACTACGAGCGGTACTTC.